What follows are 4 T cell receptor beta chains derived from one specimen sequenced in a study of blood T cell repertoires in COVID-19. Here immunoSEQ multiplex PCR was the method, and the copy in TCRdb shows in-frame clones only, minus some. The repertoire includes under 150,000 clones, roughly 80% of them detected once, and approximately 9.4% sits in the top ten. Material: peripheral blood. These TCRs come from a woman in her forties or fifties with active or convalescent COVID-19.

The chain carries TRBV6-5 and TRBJ1-1, with a weak D call TRBD1 (6 bases). The CDR3 is 16 residues long. Germline V gives CDR1 MNHEY, CDR2 SVGAGI. The V and J ends lost 4 bases and 0 bases respectively, with 15 bases between them. The chain's CDR3 is CASSSSGARMNTEAFF. DNA of the CDR3: TGTGCCAGCAGTTCTTCAGGGGCTCGAATGAACACTGAAGCTTTCTTT.

V usage is TRBV2 and J usage is TRBJ2-5; 11 bases line up with TRBD2. CDR1 SNHLY and CDR2 FYNNEI come from the germline V gene. This CDR3 contains 16 residues. V lost 4 bases and J lost 0; bases outside the gene matches: 4. CDR3 in amino acids: CASSGLAGGYQETQYF. The CDR3 bases are TGTGCCAGCAGTGGATTAGCGGGGGGGTACCAAGAGACCCAGTACTTC. Supplemented by reference TRBV2 and TRBJ2-5, the full variable domain reads EPEVTQTPSHQVTQMGQEVILRCVPISNHLYFYWYRQILGQKVEFLVSFYNNEISEKSEIFDDQFSVERPDGSNFTLKIRSTKLEDSAMYFCASSGLAGGYQETQYFGPGTRLLVL.

The rearrangement uses TRBV11-1 and TRBJ2-1; TRBD2 matches at 15 bases. Unmatched junction bases numbered 6, after V lost 6 bases and J lost 9 bases. Germline V lookup: CDR1 SGHAT, CDR2 FQDESV (reference sequence). The CDR3 runs to 15 residues. CDR3 loop: CASRTGLAGGSEQFF. DNA of the CDR3: TGTGCCAGCAGGACCGGACTAGCGGGAGGGAGTGAGCAGTTCTTC.

The rearrangement links TRBV7-2 to TRBJ2-3; D remains ambiguous. The CDR3 is 13 amino acids. Trimming pared 0 bases from V and 4 bases from J, leaving 5 bases between. Germline CDR1 and CDR2: SGHTA and FQGNSA. CDR3 nucleotide sequence: TGTGCCAGCAGCTTAGCTGCAGCAGATACGCAGTATTTT. It specifies CASSLAAADTQYF.